This passage covers 8 T cell receptor beta chains from one sample sequenced in a study of tumor-infiltrating lymphocytes in primary liver carcinoma. A constant-region primer primed TCR beta cDNA synthesis from 500 ng of total RNA. Each TCR beta library was derived from three nested multiplex PCR rounds that employed slightly modified ARM-PCR. Each of the first two PCR rounds ran nine to ten cycles with TRBV1-TRBV30 forward and C-beta reverse primers. TCRdb analysed the multiplex PCR reads with MiXCR anew, one entry per CDR3 protein. The table lists roughly 190,000 distinct CDR3 sequences, approximately 86% of them singletons. For each extraction, RNA and DNA were obtained together from approximately 20-30 mg of unsorted bulk tissue. Sample: tumor tissue from primary liver carcinoma. The receptors were sampled from a man aged 40-49 years with primary liver carcinoma and hepatitis B virus infection.

The chain combines TRBV12-3 or TRBV12-4 with TRBJ2-1; the match to TRBD2 covers 9 bases. This CDR3 contains 14 residues. For the CDR3, the DNA is TGTGCAAGTATGATTAGCGGGAGATACAATGAGCAGTTCTTC. Protein product: CASMISGRYNEQFF.

The rearrangement links TRBV5-5 to TRBJ2-2, with D possibly called TRBD1 or TRBD2 (6 bases each). The CDR3 runs 14 residues. V dropped 6 bases and J dropped 8 bases, with 17 bases sitting between them. Germline CDR1 and CDR2: SGHKS and YYEKEE (reference sequence). In DNA, the CDR3 is TGTGCCAGCAATTTGGGCGGAGGGGGTGGGGAGCTGTTTTTT. Its translation: CASNLGGGGGELFF.

The table lists this clonotype with a few counts. The V gene is TRBV7-4, the J gene TRBJ2-1; D gene ambiguous. CDR3 size: 16 residues. Germline-derived CDR1 and CDR2 are SGHVT and SQSDAQ. V shed 1 base and J shed 0 bases, with 10 bases lying between them. In DNA form, the CDR3 reads TGTGCCAGCAGCTTAGAACTGGCTCGCTCCTACAATGAGCAGTTCTTC. This codes for CASSLELARSYNEQFF.

To note about this clonotype: Mismatch with germline at one junction end may stem from a read error. The chain recombines TRBV11-2 with TRBJ2-1; TRBD2 matches 12 bases. The CDR3 spans 16 residues. Germline assignment: CDR1 SGHAT and CDR2 FQNNGV. The CDR3 DNA reads TGTGCCTGCAGTCCCGGGGGGACTAGCGGGTTCAATGAGCAGTTCTTC. Residues: CACSPGGTSGFNEQFF.

Notes on this clonotype: The junction does not match germline at one end; this may be a read error. This sequence joins TRBV10-2 and TRBJ2-1, with D maybe TRBD1 (5 bases). CDR3 length: 12 amino acids. The germline gives CDR1 WSHSY, CDR2 SAAADI. CDR3 nucleotide sequence: TGCGTCAACAGCAGGGCAAACAATGGGCAGTTCTTC. Its protein is CVNSRANNGQFF.

Details on this clonotype: One end of the junction does not line up with germline, which may come from a read error. This rearrangement joins TRBV6-5 to TRBJ2-1; the match to TRBD1 covers 9 bases. CDR3 size: 17 residues. Germline V gene sequence: CDR1 MNHEY, CDR2 SVGAGI. The CDR3 nucleotides are TGTGTCAGCAGTGACCGATCCGGGACAGGGCTATACAATGAGCAGATCTTC. This codes for CVSSDRSGTGLYNEQIF.

To note about this clonotype: A much larger clone lies one base from this, so it may be a read error. The rearrangement links TRBV5-1 to TRBJ2-1; a weak D match, TRBD2 (6 bases). The germline V and J ends were trimmed by 0 bases and 5 bases, with 15 bases remaining between them. This CDR3 comprises 16 residues. Germline values: CDR1 SGHRS, CDR2 YFSETQ. In nucleotides, the CDR3 is TGCGCCAGCAGCTTGGGCCGGGACTCCGGCCACAATGAGCAGTTCTTC. Its protein product is CASSLGRDSGHNEQFF.

This chain connects TRBV4-3 to TRBJ2-1, with D tentatively TRBD2 (5 bases). CDR1 is LGHNA, CDR2 YSLEER, per germline. V dropped 3 bases and J dropped 8 bases, with 11 bases sitting between them. The CDR3 runs to 13 residues. The CDR3 is CASSHEGCDEQFF. DNA for the CDR3: TGCGCCAGCAGCCACGAGGGATGTGATGAGCAGTTCTTC.